These 2 T cell receptor beta chains originate from one sample sequenced in a study of OX40 agonist ivuxolimab in advanced cancers. The library was prepared using the immunoSEQ multiplex PCR assay. TCRdb provides this immuneACCESS table in a form limited to in-frame rearrangements. Some clones are lacking; in checked studies, under half of them reflect an unresolved V gene, and why the rest are absent is not known. This sample holds about 98,000 clones; roughly 85% were observed only once. The leading ten clones occupy 0.45% to 0.55% of the sample. This material consisted of CD4+ or CD8+ T cells sorted from blood, taken in a trial of the OX40 agonist ivuxolimab. Receptors originate from an adult with an advanced solid tumor such as melanoma, head and neck, liver or kidney cancer.

J is TRBJ2-1 and V is TRBV18; the D gene is possibly TRBD2 (6 bases). The ends were cut back, 3 bases at V and 6 bases at J, with 33 bases in the middle. The CDR3 contains 21 residues. The germline V gene has CDR1 KGHSH and CDR2 LQKENI. As DNA, the CDR3 is TGTGCCAGCTCACCCTACGCCGGGGACTGGTACCGACCAGGAGGCGGCAATGAGCAGTTCTTC. It yields the protein CASSPYAGDWYRPGGGNEQFF.

Here the CDR3 DNA reads TGTGCCATCAGTGAACGGGGGACACTGAACACCGGGGAGCTGTTTTTT. This encodes CAISERGTLNTGELFF. The chain uses TRBV10-3 and TRBJ2-2, with D possibly called TRBD1 or TRBD2 (6 bases each). Trimming shortened V by 3 bases and J by 1 base, and 12 bases separated the two germline ends. Germline V lookup: CDR1 ENHRY, CDR2 SYGVKD. CDR3 size: 16 residues.